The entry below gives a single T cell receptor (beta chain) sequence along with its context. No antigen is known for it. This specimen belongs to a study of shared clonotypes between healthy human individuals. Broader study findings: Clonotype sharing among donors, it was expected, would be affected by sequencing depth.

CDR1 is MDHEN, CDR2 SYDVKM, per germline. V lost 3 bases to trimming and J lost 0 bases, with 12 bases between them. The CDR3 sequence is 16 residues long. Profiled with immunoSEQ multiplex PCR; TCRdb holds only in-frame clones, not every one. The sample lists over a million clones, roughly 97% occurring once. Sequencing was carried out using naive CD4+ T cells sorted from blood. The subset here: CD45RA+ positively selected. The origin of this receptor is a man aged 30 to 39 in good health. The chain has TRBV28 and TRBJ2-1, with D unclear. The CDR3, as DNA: TGTGCCAGCAGTTTTTACGGGCGCAGCTCCTACAATGAGCAGTTCTTC. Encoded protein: CASSFYGRSSYNEQFF.